This is a list of T cell receptor beta chains from one sample in a study of T cells expressing NK-cell markers. TCRdb re-called the 5' RACE reads, yielding one record per CDR3 amino acid sequence without DNA. Recorded for this sample: 550,000 to 600,000 distinct CDR3 sequences. Material for sequencing was blood T cells: a sorted CD56 or NKG2C T cell subset, CD4+ or CD8+ T cells, or bulk PBMC T cells (not recorded which). The receptors derive from a young man in good health. The CDR3 runs from the conserved cysteine through the conserved F or W.

j_call | cdr3_length | v_call | cdr3_aa
TRBJ1-1 | 13 | TRBV5-4 | CASMSGRDTEAFF
TRBJ2-3 | 15 | TRBV7-2 | CASSFAGTSGDTQYF
TRBJ2-7 | 15 | TRBV12-3/TRBV12-4 | CASTPGVAGLYEQYF
TRBJ2-2 | 16 | TRBV30 | CAWNQGFFPNTGELFF
TRBJ1-4 | 14 | TRBV12-3/TRBV12-4 | CASSLNVRPEKLFF
TRBJ2-5 | 15 | TRBV11-2 | CASSPRPSLQETQYF
TRBJ1-3 | 14 | TRBV9 | CASSDYNYGNTIYF
TRBJ2-3 | 16 | TRBV27 | CASSLRWGRHTDTQYF
TRBJ1-3 | 17 | TRBV9 | CASSALQGPRSGNTIYF
TRBJ2-1 | 15 | TRBV11-2 | CASSIIGTGNNEQFF
TRBJ2-1 | 15 | TRBV4-1 | CASSHLSGSNNEQFF
TRBJ1-5 | 14 | TRBV12-3/TRBV12-4 | CASSLSGAHQPQHF
TRBJ2-1 | 15 | TRBV24-1 | CATSDHDSGNNEQFF
TRBJ2-7 | 15 | TRBV7-8 | CASSQAGRITYEQYF
TRBJ2-7 | 13 | TRBV20-1 | CSGQPRKVYEQYF
TRBJ2-7 | 13 | TRBV5-1 | CASSLADEYEQYF
TRBJ2-5 | 15 | TRBV7-8 | CASSLLTGGWETQYF
TRBJ2-6 | 21 | TRBV5-1 | CASSLGIMSSLPTSGANVLTF
TRBJ1-6 | 16 | TRBV20-1 | CSASRSFGQDNSPLHF
TRBJ2-2 | 17 | TRBV5-1 | CASSPWTGAMNTGELFF
TRBJ2-2 | 14 | TRBV4-3 | CASSLSGYTGELFF
TRBJ2-3 | 14 | TRBV20-1 | CSAKPRTRVDTQYF
TRBJ2-1 | 16 | TRBV11-1 | CASSRDRGSSVGEQFF
TRBJ1-4 | 17 | TRBV24-1 | CAPLGDRGFATNEKLFF
TRBJ2-1 | 14 | TRBV24-1 | CATSDPDRVEEQFF
TRBJ2-1 | 18 | TRBV28 | CASMASFVTSGIVNEQFF
TRBJ2-1 | 16 | TRBV5-1 | CASSLDGRGGVNEQFF
TRBJ2-5 | 14 | TRBV27 | CASSSGPAGETQYF
TRBJ1-5 | 14 | TRBV12-3/TRBV12-4 | CASSSDGGNQPQHF
TRBJ2-3 | 14 | TRBV6-2/TRBV6-3 | CASSRGRSTDTQYF
TRBJ1-1 | 15 | TRBV12-3/TRBV12-4 | CASSKQGGMNTEAFF
TRBJ2-7 | 15 | TRBV29-1 | CSVEGGGTGPYEQYF
TRBJ2-7 | 16 | TRBV7-8 | CASKSHRLAGDHEQYF
TRBJ2-2 | 15 | TRBV6-1 | CASRKDAARTGELFF
TRBJ1-3 | 13 | TRBV11-2 | CASSWTGGNTIYF
TRBJ2-4 | 15 | TRBV12-3/TRBV12-4 | CASSLREEAKNIQYF
TRBJ2-1 | 16 | TRBV9 | CASSPEPSAAYNEQFF
TRBJ2-1 | 18 | TRBV5-1 | CASGALAGGGGSYNEQFF
TRBJ2-1 | 18 | TRBV15 | CATDLISSGRSSYNEQFF
TRBJ2-7 | 14 | TRBV9 | CASSVDGTGREQYF
TRBJ1-2 | 15 | TRBV5-5 | CASSLAGVGDYGYTF
TRBJ1-4 | 13 | TRBV27 | CASSPLVGGSLFF
TRBJ2-7 | 15 | TRBV10-3 | CAISELGGISYEQYF
TRBJ2-2 | 16 | TRBV12-3/TRBV12-4 | CASTNRGSANTGELFF
TRBJ1-4 | 14 | TRBV20-1 | CSALKGVGDEKLFF
TRBJ2-7 | 16 | TRBV10-3 | CAISEALSGSSYEQYF
TRBJ2-1 | 15 | TRBV7-3 | CASSLTGTRDNEQFF
TRBJ1-1 | 16 | TRBV20-1 | CSASLIAPWGNTEAFF
TRBJ2-5 | 14 | TRBV9 | CASSLRSGSETQYF
TRBJ1-1 | 15 | TRBV4-1 | CASSPGPTGDLEAFF
TRBJ2-1 | 17 | TRBV24-1 | CATSDPTTSGSYNEQFF
TRBJ2-1 | 16 | TRBV20-1 | CSAPEQEFLGGNEQFF
TRBJ2-7 | 16 | TRBV12-3/TRBV12-4 | CASSLSGRAPWGEQYF
TRBJ2-5 | 16 | TRBV5-5 | CASSGGGRGLLETQYF
TRBJ1-5 | 16 | TRBV5-8 | CASSLGTGTSNQPQHF
TRBJ1-2 | 13 | TRBV12-3/TRBV12-4 | CASSFVAGAGYTF
TRBJ2-5 | 16 | TRBV11-2 | CASSFGPSGTQETQYF
TRBJ2-5 | 13 | TRBV20-1 | CSARDRRSETQYF
TRBJ1-3 | 17 | TRBV7-2 | CASSSRRDRGSGNTIYF
TRBJ1-1 | 14 | TRBV12-3/TRBV12-4 | CASSLDRGRYEAFF